The sequence of this T cell receptor beta chain was determined in a study of T cells in localized non-small cell lung cancer. As regards this clone: Its antigen is not known.

General study results and limits: Detection in adjacent lung was observed for a median around 55 of the top 100 tumor clones. A higher density of T cells in blood coincided with extended overall survival. Because only a single region of the tumor was sequenced, heterogeneity remains possible. Of the tissues analyzed, uninvolved adjacent lung showed maximal T cell clonality, greater than tumor.

Clones were read by immunoSEQ multiplex PCR, and TCRdb kept only the in-frame ones, dropping some. The sample holds 6,500 or so clones, roughly 44% seen once. Source: lymph node tissue, taken before any cancer treatment. This sequence was found in a man aged 40 to 75 with stage I lung adenocarcinoma.

This CDR3 is CASSHSYRQANTGELFF. In nucleotides, the CDR3 is TGTGCCAGCAGCCACTCTTACCGACAGGCGAACACCGGGGAGCTGTTTTTT. The rearrangement uses TRBV14 and TRBJ2-2; D perhaps matches TRBD1 (6 bases). V was clipped by 3 bases and J by 0 bases, with 14 bases between them. Germline V gene lookup returns CDR1 SGHDN and CDR2 FVKESK. CDR3 length: 17 amino acids.